The rows below give T cell receptor beta chains drawn from one sample of a study of blood T cell repertoires in COVID-19. The table came from immunoSEQ multiplex PCR; TCRdb's copy has only in-frame clones and leaves some out. The data show a few hundred thousand clones, with roughly nine tenths seen just once and 2.5% to 3.5% held by the top ten. Source material: PBMCs or T cells enriched from blood (not recorded which). Source of these receptors: a woman between 45 and 60 years old who had been exposed to COVID-19. The CDR3 runs from the conserved cysteine through the conserved F or W. D genes are given only for firm matches. Size values are once, few and many counts, or a class for expanded clones, and some rows have none.

clone_size: NA
cdr3_length: 13
v_call: TRBV28
j_call: TRBJ2-2
d_call: NA
cdr3_aa: CAALQQNTGELFF
cdr3_nt: TGTGCGGCCCTACAGCAGAACACCGGGGAGCTGTTTTTT

clone_size: NA
cdr3_length: 17
v_call: TRBV9
j_call: TRBJ2-3
d_call: TRBD2
cdr3_aa: CASSVSLAGGHTDTQYF
cdr3_nt: TGTGCCAGCAGCGTCTCCCTAGCGGGGGGTCACACAGATACGCAGTATTTT

clone_size: NA
cdr3_length: 15
v_call: TRBV27
j_call: TRBJ2-3
d_call: TRBD2
cdr3_aa: CASREGGGATDTQYF
cdr3_nt: TGTGCCAGCAGGGAAGGCGGGGGGGCCACAGATACGCAGTATTTT

clone_size: NA
cdr3_length: 15
v_call: TRBV10-3
j_call: TRBJ1-2
d_call: TRBD1
cdr3_aa: CAISEGTGQAYGYTF
cdr3_nt: TGTGCCATCAGTGAAGGGACAGGGCAGGCCTATGGCTACACCTTC

clone_size: NA
cdr3_length: 16
v_call: TRBV4-1
j_call: TRBJ2-1
d_call: TRBD2
cdr3_aa: CASSQGLAGGYGEQFF
cdr3_nt: TGCGCCAGCAGCCAGGGACTAGCGGGGGGGTATGGTGAGCAGTTCTTC

clone_size: NA
cdr3_length: 14
v_call: TRBV7-9
j_call: TRBJ2-1
d_call: TRBD1
cdr3_aa: CASNRGSSYNEQFF
cdr3_nt: TGTGCCAGCAACAGGGGTAGCTCCTACAATGAGCAGTTCTTC

clone_size: NA
cdr3_length: 14
v_call: TRBV18
j_call: TRBJ1-1
d_call: TRBD1
cdr3_aa: CASSSTGMNTEAFF
cdr3_nt: TGTGCCAGCTCCTCGACAGGGATGAACACTGAAGCTTTCTTT

clone_size: NA
cdr3_length: 15
v_call: TRBV30
j_call: TRBJ2-1
d_call: TRBD2
cdr3_aa: CAWRNLAGGINEQFF
cdr3_nt: TGTGCCTGGAGGAATCTAGCGGGGGGTATCAATGAGCAGTTCTTC

clone_size: NA
cdr3_length: 19
v_call: TRBV5-1
j_call: TRBJ2-2
d_call: TRBD2
cdr3_aa: CASSSTLLAGGLNTGELFF
cdr3_nt: TGCGCCAGCAGCTCGACTCTACTAGCGGGGGGTTTGAACACCGGGGAGCTGTTTTTT

clone_size: NA
cdr3_length: 14
v_call: TRBV18
j_call: TRBJ1-6
d_call: NA
cdr3_aa: CASSPSSYNSPLHF
cdr3_nt: TGTGCCAGCTCACCATCTTCCTATAATTCACCCCTCCACTTT

clone_size: NA
cdr3_length: 15
v_call: TRBV10-3
j_call: TRBJ2-1
d_call: TRBD2
cdr3_aa: CAIRGVGGGADEQFF
cdr3_nt: TGTGCCATCAGAGGAGTCGGCGGGGGGGCCGATGAGCAGTTCTTC

clone_size: once
cdr3_length: 19
v_call: TRBV5-1
j_call: TRBJ2-6
d_call: TRBD1
cdr3_aa: CASGLQTGTASSGANVLTF
cdr3_nt: TGCGCCAGCGGCTTGCAAACCGGGACAGCTAGCTCTGGGGCCAACGTCCTGACTTTC

clone_size: NA
cdr3_length: 13
v_call: TRBV2
j_call: TRBJ1-5
d_call: TRBD1
cdr3_aa: CASRGTEGQPQHF
cdr3_nt: TGTGCCAGTAGAGGGACAGAAGGTCAGCCCCAGCATTTT

clone_size: once
cdr3_length: 15
v_call: TRBV28
j_call: TRBJ2-1
d_call: NA
cdr3_aa: CASSPLSGAYNEQFF
cdr3_nt: TGTGCCAGCAGTCCTCTATCCGGAGCCTACAATGAGCAGTTCTTC

clone_size: NA
cdr3_length: 14
v_call: TRBV7-2
j_call: TRBJ1-6
d_call: NA
cdr3_aa: CASSYGQLNSPLHF
cdr3_nt: TGTGCCAGCAGCTACGGACAACTAAATTCACCCCTCCACTTT

clone_size: NA
cdr3_length: 14
v_call: TRBV4-2
j_call: TRBJ2-7
d_call: TRBD1
cdr3_aa: CASSRRDRGYEQYF
cdr3_nt: TGTGCCAGCAGCCGCCGGGACAGGGGTTACGAGCAGTACTTC

clone_size: NA
cdr3_length: 14
v_call: TRBV9
j_call: TRBJ1-4
d_call: NA
cdr3_aa: CASSVMEGDEKLFF
cdr3_nt: TGTGCCAGCAGCGTAATGGAGGGCGATGAAAAACTGTTTTTT

clone_size: NA
cdr3_length: 19
v_call: TRBV5-6
j_call: TRBJ2-6
d_call: NA
cdr3_aa: CASSQNRELWVTGANVLTF
cdr3_nt: TGTGCCAGCAGTCAGAACAGGGAGCTGTGGGTTACTGGGGCCAACGTCCTGACTTTC

clone_size: NA
cdr3_length: 11
v_call: TRBV2
j_call: TRBJ1-1
d_call: NA
cdr3_aa: CASRVGGAAFF
cdr3_nt: TGTGCCAGCAGAGTCGGTGGGGCCGCTTTCTTT

clone_size: NA
cdr3_length: 15
v_call: TRBV18
j_call: TRBJ1-4
d_call: TRBD1
cdr3_aa: CASSPAQGVREKLFF
cdr3_nt: TGTGCCAGCTCACCGGCCCAGGGGGTTCGGGAAAAACTGTTTTTT

clone_size: NA
cdr3_length: 16
v_call: TRBV6-1
j_call: TRBJ2-1
d_call: TRBD1
cdr3_aa: CASSEVGQGSYNEQFF
cdr3_nt: TGTGCCAGCAGTGAAGTGGGACAGGGCTCCTACAATGAGCAGTTCTTC

clone_size: NA
cdr3_length: 16
v_call: TRBV5-6
j_call: TRBJ1-1
d_call: TRBD1
cdr3_aa: CASSLYGRGRVTEAFF
cdr3_nt: TGTGCCAGCAGCTTGTACGGCAGGGGGCGGGTCACTGAAGCTTTCTTT

clone_size: NA
cdr3_length: 15
v_call: TRBV6-5
j_call: TRBJ2-5
d_call: NA
cdr3_aa: CASRMGLGIQETQYF
cdr3_nt: TGTGCCAGCAGGATGGGACTCGGTATCCAAGAGACCCAGTACTTC

clone_size: NA
cdr3_length: 17
v_call: TRBV4-2
j_call: TRBJ2-7
d_call: NA
cdr3_aa: CASSQERAFRDSYEQYF
cdr3_nt: TGTGCCAGCAGCCAAGAACGAGCATTCCGGGACTCCTACGAGCAGTACTTC

clone_size: NA
cdr3_length: 12
v_call: TRBV12-3/TRBV12-4
j_call: TRBJ2-7
d_call: NA
cdr3_aa: CASSFRLYEQYF
cdr3_nt: TGTGCCAGCAGTTTTCGACTTTACGAGCAGTACTTC

clone_size: NA
cdr3_length: 17
v_call: TRBV7-2
j_call: TRBJ1-2
d_call: NA
cdr3_aa: CASSLTVVRPSSSGYTF
cdr3_nt: TGTGCCAGCAGCTTAACGGTTGTCAGACCTTCTAGTAGTGGCTACACCTTC

clone_size: few
cdr3_length: 15
v_call: TRBV3-1/TRBV3-2
j_call: TRBJ2-5
d_call: TRBD2
cdr3_aa: CASSPPLAGQETQYF
cdr3_nt: TGTGCCAGCAGCCCCCCTTTAGCGGGACAAGAGACCCAGTACTTC

clone_size: NA
cdr3_length: 15
v_call: TRBV3-1/TRBV3-2
j_call: TRBJ1-6
d_call: NA
cdr3_aa: CASSPRSGFNSPLHF
cdr3_nt: TGTGCCAGCAGCCCCCGTTCGGGGTTTAATTCACCCCTCCACTTT

clone_size: NA
cdr3_length: 14
v_call: TRBV28
j_call: TRBJ1-2
d_call: TRBD1
cdr3_aa: CASRPLTGVNGYTF
cdr3_nt: TGTGCCAGCAGACCCCTTACAGGGGTAAATGGCTACACCTTC

clone_size: NA
cdr3_length: 13
v_call: TRBV3-1/TRBV3-2
j_call: TRBJ1-4
d_call: NA
cdr3_aa: CASSQDARGKLFF
cdr3_nt: TGTGCCAGCAGCCAAGATGCCCGGGGGAAACTGTTTTTT

clone_size: once
cdr3_length: 15
v_call: TRBV20-1
j_call: TRBJ2-7
d_call: TRBD1
cdr3_aa: CSASPLQGLRYEQYF
cdr3_nt: TGCAGTGCTAGTCCCTTACAGGGGCTAAGGTACGAGCAGTACTTC

clone_size: NA
cdr3_length: 14
v_call: TRBV7-8
j_call: TRBJ2-5
d_call: NA
cdr3_aa: CASSVLGAGETQYF
cdr3_nt: TGTGCCAGCAGCGTACTGGGGGCAGGTGAGACCCAGTACTTC

clone_size: once
cdr3_length: 13
v_call: TRBV5-1
j_call: TRBJ2-7
d_call: NA
cdr3_aa: CASQRTESYEQYF
cdr3_nt: TGCGCCAGCCAAAGGACAGAGTCCTACGAGCAGTACTTC

clone_size: few
cdr3_length: 14
v_call: TRBV5-1
j_call: TRBJ1-5
d_call: NA
cdr3_aa: CASSEGDSNQPQHF
cdr3_nt: TGCGCCAGCAGCGAGGGGGATAGCAATCAGCCCCAGCATTTT

clone_size: NA
cdr3_length: 15
v_call: TRBV28
j_call: TRBJ2-1
d_call: NA
cdr3_aa: CASRVGWTRGNEQFF
cdr3_nt: TGTGCCAGCAGAGTCGGGTGGACCCGGGGGAATGAGCAGTTCTTC

clone_size: NA
cdr3_length: 16
v_call: TRBV11-2
j_call: TRBJ2-5
d_call: TRBD2
cdr3_aa: CASSHTLAGAGETQYF
cdr3_nt: TGTGCCAGCAGCCACACACTAGCGGGGGCGGGAGAGACCCAGTACTTC

clone_size: NA
cdr3_length: 15
v_call: TRBV18
j_call: TRBJ2-5
d_call: NA
cdr3_aa: CASSREQGIGETQYF
cdr3_nt: TGTGCCAGCTCACGGGAACAGGGTATCGGTGAGACCCAGTACTTC

clone_size: NA
cdr3_length: 16
v_call: TRBV9
j_call: TRBJ2-2
d_call: TRBD1
cdr3_aa: CASSPRTGGDTGELFF
cdr3_nt: TGTGCCAGCAGCCCCCGGACAGGGGGCGACACCGGGGAGCTGTTTTTT

clone_size: NA
cdr3_length: 14
v_call: TRBV19
j_call: TRBJ2-1
d_call: TRBD2
cdr3_aa: CASSIGLEVPEQFF
cdr3_nt: TGTGCCAGTAGTATCGGACTAGAAGTCCCTGAGCAGTTCTTC

clone_size: NA
cdr3_length: 16
v_call: TRBV19
j_call: TRBJ1-5
d_call: NA
cdr3_aa: CASSIVGVFSNQPQHF
cdr3_nt: TGTGCCAGTAGTATTGTAGGAGTGTTTAGCAATCAGCCCCAGCATTTT

clone_size: NA
cdr3_length: 14
v_call: TRBV28
j_call: TRBJ1-6
d_call: NA
cdr3_aa: CASSLTGLGSPLHF
cdr3_nt: TGTGCCAGCAGTTTAACAGGGCTGGGGTCACCCCTCCACTTT

clone_size: few
cdr3_length: 11
v_call: TRBV12-3/TRBV12-4
j_call: TRBJ2-2
d_call: NA
cdr3_aa: CASSFGRPLFF
cdr3_nt: TGTGCCAGCAGTTTTGGCAGGCCTCTGTTTTTT

clone_size: NA
cdr3_length: 16
v_call: TRBV7-9
j_call: TRBJ1-1
d_call: NA
cdr3_aa: CASSLFGLGANTEAFF
cdr3_nt: TGTGCCAGCAGCTTGTTCGGACTAGGAGCGAACACTGAAGCTTTCTTT

clone_size: NA
cdr3_length: 14
v_call: TRBV19
j_call: TRBJ1-2
d_call: TRBD1
cdr3_aa: CASSPDRAGYGYTF
cdr3_nt: TGTGCCAGTAGTCCAGACAGGGCTGGCTATGGCTACACCTTC

clone_size: once
cdr3_length: 14
v_call: TRBV28
j_call: TRBJ2-7
d_call: TRBD1
cdr3_aa: CASSLGTGYYEQYF
cdr3_nt: TGTGCCAGCAGTTTGGGGACAGGGTACTACGAGCAGTACTTC

clone_size: NA
cdr3_length: 17
v_call: TRBV2
j_call: TRBJ2-3
d_call: NA
cdr3_aa: CASSEFAAGSSTDTQYF
cdr3_nt: TGTGCCAGCAGTGAATTTGCCGCGGGGTCTAGCACAGATACGCAGTATTTT

clone_size: NA
cdr3_length: 10
v_call: TRBV20-1
j_call: TRBJ2-7
d_call: NA
cdr3_aa: CSARDTLEYF
cdr3_nt: TGCAGTGCAAGGGACACCCTGGAGTACTTC

clone_size: once
cdr3_length: 15
v_call: TRBV7-6
j_call: TRBJ1-6
d_call: NA
cdr3_aa: CASSLAAGLGSPLHF
cdr3_nt: TGTGCCAGCAGCTTAGCGGCAGGGTTAGGATCACCCCTCCACTTT

clone_size: NA
cdr3_length: 15
v_call: TRBV7-9
j_call: TRBJ1-2
d_call: TRBD1
cdr3_aa: CASSTSTGSFVGYTF
cdr3_nt: TGTGCCAGCAGCACCTCGACAGGGTCGTTTGTTGGCTACACCTTC

clone_size: NA
cdr3_length: 15
v_call: TRBV4-1
j_call: TRBJ1-3
d_call: NA
cdr3_aa: CASSPSTGAGNTIYF
cdr3_nt: TGCGCCAGCAGCCCCTCCACAGGAGCTGGAAACACCATATATTTT

clone_size: NA
cdr3_length: 18
v_call: TRBV5-6
j_call: TRBJ1-5
d_call: TRBD1
cdr3_aa: CASSSTERQGYSNQPQHF
cdr3_nt: TGTGCCAGCAGCTCCACAGAGAGACAGGGGTATAGCAATCAGCCCCAGCATTTT

clone_size: NA
cdr3_length: 16
v_call: TRBV11-1
j_call: TRBJ1-1
d_call: NA
cdr3_aa: CASSFVSGAANTEAFF
cdr3_nt: TGTGCCAGCAGCTTTGTCTCAGGGGCCGCGAACACTGAAGCTTTCTTT

clone_size: once
cdr3_length: 15
v_call: TRBV6-5
j_call: TRBJ2-1
d_call: NA
cdr3_aa: CASRTSPRASNEQFF
cdr3_nt: TGTGCCAGCCGTACCTCCCCCAGGGCGTCTAATGAGCAGTTCTTC

clone_size: NA
cdr3_length: 15
v_call: TRBV28
j_call: TRBJ1-4
d_call: NA
cdr3_aa: CASSSHGATNEKLFF
cdr3_nt: TGTGCCAGCAGTTCCCACGGTGCAACTAATGAAAAACTGTTTTTT

clone_size: few
cdr3_length: 14
v_call: TRBV10-3
j_call: TRBJ2-7
d_call: NA
cdr3_aa: CATQKTDAVYEQYF
cdr3_nt: TGTGCCACTCAAAAGACGGATGCGGTATACGAGCAGTACTTC